Following are 17 T cell receptor beta chains from one sample sequenced in a study of OX40 agonist ivuxolimab in advanced cancers. Measured with immunoSEQ multiplex PCR; TCRdb has only the in-frame clones, and not every one. The sample lists around 85,000 clones, roughly nine tenths occurring once. Sequences were derived from CD4+ or CD8+ T cells sorted from blood, sampled in a trial of the OX40 agonist ivuxolimab. All receptors derive from an adult with an advanced solid tumor such as melanoma, head and neck, liver or kidney cancer.

This chain connects TRBV2 to TRBJ1-6; D unresolved. The CDR3 contains 13 residues. Trimming removed 3 bases from V and 7 bases from J, with 7 bases in between. CDR1 SNHLY and CDR2 FYNNEI come from the germline V gene. The CDR3 region is CASSEAGNSPLHF. The CDR3 DNA follows: TGTGCCAGCAGTGAGGCTGGCAATTCACCCCTCCACTTT.

The CDR3 DNA reads as TGTGCCAGTAGTAGAGTTGGCGGTAGCTCCTACGAGCAGTACTTC. This translates into CASSRVGGSSYEQYF. The chain recombines TRBV19 with TRBJ2-7; D is ambiguous. The V gene lost 4 bases and the J gene lost 0 bases, with 13 bases spanning the gap. Germline V gene lookup returns CDR1 LNHDA and CDR2 SQIVND (reference sequence). This CDR3 comprises 15 residues.

This clone showed up just once. The gene calls are TRBV15 and TRBJ2-5; 8 bases match TRBD2. Germline-derived CDR1 and CDR2 are LNHNV and YYDKDF (reference sequence). CDR3 length equals 14 residues. J gave up 5 bases and V 5 bases, and 7 bases lay outside the gene matches. The CDR3 bases are TGTGCCACCAGCCGAGCGGGAGTCTGGGAGACCCAGTACTTC. The encoded protein is CATSRAGVWETQYF.

The genes are TRBV11-3 and TRBJ2-7, with D possibly TRBD1 on 6 matching bases. V lost 1 base and J 3 bases, leaving 13 bases between the germline ends. Looked up from germline, CDR1 is SGHNT and CDR2 is YENEEA. The CDR3 extends over 15 amino acids. This chain's CDR3 is CASSLVGGQSYEQYF. The CDR3 DNA reads as TGTGCCAGCAGCTTAGTGGGCGGACAGAGCTACGAGCAGTACTTC.

The chain joins TRBV4-1 to TRBJ2-6; D gene ambiguous. V was shortened by 3 bases and J by 0 bases, with 9 bases between the two germline ends. This CDR3 spans 16 amino acids. Germline CDR1 is MGHRA and CDR2 is YSYEKL. CDR3: CASSQAQSSGANVLTF. The DNA of the CDR3 is TGCGCCAGCAGCCAGGCACAGAGCTCTGGGGCCAACGTCCTGACTTTC.

This sequence joins TRBV28 and TRBJ1-2; possible D gene TRBD1, 6 bases. This CDR3 is built from 12 residues. The V gene's germline CDR1 is MDHEN and CDR2 SYDVKM. V was clipped by 3 bases and J by 7 bases, with 9 bases between them. CDR3 residues: CASSFGQFGYTF. DNA of the CDR3: TGTGCCAGCAGTTTCGGACAGTTTGGCTACACCTTC.

The CDR3 sequence: CASSEGPEQYF. In DNA, the CDR3 is TGCGCCAGCAGTGAGGGTCCCGAGCAGTACTTC. V and J are TRBV10-2 and TRBJ2-7; D not certain. Per the germline V gene, CDR1 is WSHSY and CDR2 is SAAADI. CDR3 length: 11 residues. The ends were cut back, 2 bases at V and 6 bases at J, with 5 bases in the middle.

The rearrangement uses TRBV10-1 and TRBJ2-5; possibly TRBD1 for D (5 bases). Trimming stripped 3 bases from V and 5 bases from J, with 13 bases between. The CDR3 is 14 amino acids. Per the germline V gene, CDR1 is WNHNN and CDR2 is SYGVQD (reference sequence). The CDR3 DNA sequence: TGCGCCAGCAGTGATCCCGACAGCGTGGAGACCCAGTACTTC. This gives the protein CASSDPDSVETQYF.

The rearrangement joins TRBV18 to TRBJ1-1; 10 nucleotides match TRBD1. CDR1 and CDR2 from the germline V gene are KGHSH and LQKENI. Trimming took 1 base from V and 7 from J; bases not matched to a gene: 3. The CDR3 has 14 amino acids. The CDR3 sequence is CASSPRDRGDEAFF. The CDR3 coding sequence is TGTGCCAGCTCACCACGGGACAGGGGAGATGAAGCTTTCTTT.

This sequence joins TRBV7-8 and TRBJ2-1; TRBD2 agrees at 8 bases. The CDR3 is made up of 15 amino acids. The V and J ends lost 4 bases and 6 bases, in that order; junction bases with no gene match: 8. The V gene's germline CDR1 is SGHVS and CDR2 FQNEAQ. Here the CDR3 DNA reads TGTGCCAGCAGCTCCCCGGGACTAGTACGCAATGAGCAGTTCTTC. Translation gives CASSSPGLVRNEQFF. The variable domain in full, with the rest retrieved from reference TRBV7-8 and TRBJ2-1, is GAGVSQSPRYKVAKRGQDVALRCDPISGHVSLFWYQQALGQGPEFLTYFQNEAQLDKSGLPSDRFFAERPEGSVSTLKIQRTQQEDSAVYLCASSSPGLVRNEQFFGPGTRLTVL.

The CDR3 region is CASSPGAFGDTQYF. CDR3 DNA sequence: TGTGCCAGCAGCCCAGGGGCCTTCGGAGATACGCAGTATTTT. This chain links TRBV6-5 with TRBJ2-3; possible D gene TRBD1, 6 bases. V was shortened by 6 bases and J by 5 bases, with 15 bases between the two germline ends. The germline CDR1 and CDR2 sequences are MNHEY and SVGAGI. This CDR3 region has 14 residues.

This chain connects TRBV30 to TRBJ2-1; 16 bases agree with TRBD2. Looked up from germline, CDR1 is GTSNPN and CDR2 is SVGIG (reference sequence). The ends lost 3 bases at V and 13 bases at J; junction bases unmatched: 9. The CDR3 spans 15 residues. The CDR3 nucleotides are TGTGCCTGGAGGCCGGGACTAGCGGGAGGGCCGGGCCAGTTCTTC. Residues: CAWRPGLAGGPGQFF.

The chain uses TRBV4-3 and TRBJ2-3; TRBD2 agrees at 10 bases. Germline trimming cut 2 bases from V and 1 base from J; bases unmatched to any gene: 0. Germline V CDR1 and CDR2: LGHNA, YSLEER. This CDR3 has 15 amino acids. This CDR3 is CASSQTSGGTDTQYF. CDR3 coding DNA: TGCGCCAGCAGCCAAACTAGCGGGGGCACAGATACGCAGTATTTT.

The rearrangement joins TRBV10-1 to TRBJ2-5; D is unresolved. Trimming removed 0 bases from V and 5 bases from J, with 10 bases in between. The CDR3 contains 14 residues. Germline V gene lookup returns CDR1 WNHNN and CDR2 SYGVQD (reference sequence). The CDR3 sequence is CASSESLGWETQYF. The CDR3, as DNA: TGCGCCAGCAGTGAGTCGCTAGGATGGGAGACCCAGTACTTC.

The genes are TRBV7-9 and TRBJ2-5; no firm D call. V shed 0 bases and J shed 0 bases, with 5 bases lying between them. CDR3 length: 14 residues. Germline V CDR1 and CDR2: SEHNR, FQNEAQ (reference sequence). This CDR3 reads CASSLALYQETQYF. DNA for the CDR3: TGTGCCAGCAGCTTAGCCCTCTACCAAGAGACCCAGTACTTC.

The chain has TRBV19 and TRBJ2-7; 9 bases map to TRBD1. The length of the CDR3 is 15 residues. The junction had 6 bases not matched to a gene; V was cut back by 3 bases and J by 3 bases. Germline loops: CDR1 LNHDA, CDR2 SQIVND (reference sequence). The CDR3 sequence is CASSIEGQGYYEQYF. CDR3 coding DNA: TGTGCCAGTAGTATCGAGGGACAGGGCTACTACGAGCAGTACTTC.

This clone was seen a single time. The rearrangement links TRBV5-1 to TRBJ1-5; D is perhaps TRBD1 (6 bases). Between the trimmed V and J ends, which lost 2 bases and 7 bases, there was a span of 13 bases. Per germline, CDR1 SGHRS and CDR2 YFSETQ. The CDR3 is made up of 14 amino acids. CDR3 DNA sequence: TGCGCCAGCAGCTTTGAGGGGGGGGCCCAGCCCCAGCATTTT. Translating gives CASSFEGGAQPQHF.